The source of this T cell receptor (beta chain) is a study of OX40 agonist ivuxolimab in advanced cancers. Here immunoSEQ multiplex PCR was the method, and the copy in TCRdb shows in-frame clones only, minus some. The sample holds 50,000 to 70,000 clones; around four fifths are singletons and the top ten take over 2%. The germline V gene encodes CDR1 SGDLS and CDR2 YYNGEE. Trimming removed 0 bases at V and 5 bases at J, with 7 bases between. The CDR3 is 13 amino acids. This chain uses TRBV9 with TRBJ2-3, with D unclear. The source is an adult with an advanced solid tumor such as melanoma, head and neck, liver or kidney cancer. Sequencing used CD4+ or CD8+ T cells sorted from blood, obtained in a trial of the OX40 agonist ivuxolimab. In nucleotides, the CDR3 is TGTGCCAGCAGCGTAGAGTTGGTAGATACGCAGTATTTT. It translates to CASSVELVDTQYF.